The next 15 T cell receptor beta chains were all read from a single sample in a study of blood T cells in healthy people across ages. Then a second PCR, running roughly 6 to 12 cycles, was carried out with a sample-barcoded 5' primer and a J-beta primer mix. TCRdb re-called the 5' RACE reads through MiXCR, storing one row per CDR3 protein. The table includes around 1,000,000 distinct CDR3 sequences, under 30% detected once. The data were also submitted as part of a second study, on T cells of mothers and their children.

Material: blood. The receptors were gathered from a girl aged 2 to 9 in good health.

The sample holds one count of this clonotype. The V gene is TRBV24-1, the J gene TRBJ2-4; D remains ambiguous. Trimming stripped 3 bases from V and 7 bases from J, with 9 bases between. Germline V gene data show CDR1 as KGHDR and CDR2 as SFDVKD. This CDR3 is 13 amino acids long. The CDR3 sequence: CATSDAGMNIQYF. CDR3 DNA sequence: TGTGCCACCAGTGATGCTGGGATGAACATTCAGTACTTC.

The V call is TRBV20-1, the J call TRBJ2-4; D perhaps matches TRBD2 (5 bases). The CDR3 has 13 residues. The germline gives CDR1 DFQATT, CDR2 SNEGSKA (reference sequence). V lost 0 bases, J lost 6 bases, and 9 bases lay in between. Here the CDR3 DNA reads TGCAGTGCTAGAGACGAGAGCGGAAACATTCAGTACTTC. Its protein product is CSARDESGNIQYF.

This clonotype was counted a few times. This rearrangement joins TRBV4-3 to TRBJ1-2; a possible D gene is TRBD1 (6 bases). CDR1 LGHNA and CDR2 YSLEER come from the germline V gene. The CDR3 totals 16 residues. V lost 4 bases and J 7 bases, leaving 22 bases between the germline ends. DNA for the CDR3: TGCGCCAGCAGCCGAGATGCCCAAGGACAGCACAGTGGCTACACCTTC. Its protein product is CASSRDAQGQHSGYTF.

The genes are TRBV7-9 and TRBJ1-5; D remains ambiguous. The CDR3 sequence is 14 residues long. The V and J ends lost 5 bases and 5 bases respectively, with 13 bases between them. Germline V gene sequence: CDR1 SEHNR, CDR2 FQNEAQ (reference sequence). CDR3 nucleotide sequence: TGTGCCAGCAGCCCGACGACGTTGCATCAGCCCCAGCATTTT. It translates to CASSPTTLHQPQHF.

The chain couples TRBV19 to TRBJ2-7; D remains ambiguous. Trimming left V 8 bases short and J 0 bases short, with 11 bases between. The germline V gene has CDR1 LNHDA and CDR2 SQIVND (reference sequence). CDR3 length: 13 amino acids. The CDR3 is CASLSPLSYEQYF. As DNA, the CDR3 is TGTGCCAGTCTTTCTCCCCTCTCCTACGAGCAGTACTTC.

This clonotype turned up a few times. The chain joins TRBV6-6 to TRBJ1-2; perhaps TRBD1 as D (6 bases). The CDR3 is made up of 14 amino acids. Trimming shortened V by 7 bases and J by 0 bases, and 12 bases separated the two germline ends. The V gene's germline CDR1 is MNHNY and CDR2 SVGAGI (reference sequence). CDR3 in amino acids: CASTRTEANYGYTF. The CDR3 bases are TGTGCCAGCACTAGGACAGAAGCTAACTATGGCTACACCTTC.

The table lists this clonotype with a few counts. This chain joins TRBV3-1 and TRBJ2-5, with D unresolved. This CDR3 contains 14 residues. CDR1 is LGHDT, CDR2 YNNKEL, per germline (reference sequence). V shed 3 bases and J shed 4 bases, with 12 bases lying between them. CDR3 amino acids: CASSQSNLRETQYF. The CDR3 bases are TGTGCCAGCAGCCAGTCCAACTTAAGAGAGACCCAGTACTTC.

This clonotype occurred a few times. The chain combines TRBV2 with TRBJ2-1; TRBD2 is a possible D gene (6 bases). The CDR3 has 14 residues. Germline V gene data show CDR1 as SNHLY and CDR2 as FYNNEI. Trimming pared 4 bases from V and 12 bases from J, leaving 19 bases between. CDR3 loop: CASSGERAGSGQFF. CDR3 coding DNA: TGTGCCAGCAGTGGTGAGCGGGCCGGTAGTGGGCAGTTCTTC.

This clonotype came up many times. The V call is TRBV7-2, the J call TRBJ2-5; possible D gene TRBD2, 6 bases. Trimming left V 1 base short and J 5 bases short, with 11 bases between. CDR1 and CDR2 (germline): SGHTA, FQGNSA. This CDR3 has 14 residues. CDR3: CASSLGGVWETQYF. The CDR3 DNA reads TGTGCCAGCAGCTTAGGCGGGGTTTGGGAGACCCAGTACTTC.

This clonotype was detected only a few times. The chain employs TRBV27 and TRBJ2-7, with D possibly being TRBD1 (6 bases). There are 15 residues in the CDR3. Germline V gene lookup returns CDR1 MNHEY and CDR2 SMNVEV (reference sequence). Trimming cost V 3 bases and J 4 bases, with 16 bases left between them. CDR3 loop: CASSFQTGGGYEQYF. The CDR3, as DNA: TGTGCCAGCAGTTTCCAGACAGGAGGAGGTTACGAGCAGTACTTC.

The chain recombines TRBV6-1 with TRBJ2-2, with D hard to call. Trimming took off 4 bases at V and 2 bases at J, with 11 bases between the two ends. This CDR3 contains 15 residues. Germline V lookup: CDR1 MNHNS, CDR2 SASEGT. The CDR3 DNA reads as TGTGCCAGCAGTGGTCTAGGGTCCAACACCGGGGAGCTGTTTTTT. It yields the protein CASSGLGSNTGELFF.

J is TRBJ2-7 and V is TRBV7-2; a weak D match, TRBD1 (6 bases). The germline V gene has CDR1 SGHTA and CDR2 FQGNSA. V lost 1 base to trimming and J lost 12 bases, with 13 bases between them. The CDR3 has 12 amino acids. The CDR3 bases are TGTGCCAGCAGCTTAGGGACAGAATCCCCGTACTTC. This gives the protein CASSLGTESPYF.

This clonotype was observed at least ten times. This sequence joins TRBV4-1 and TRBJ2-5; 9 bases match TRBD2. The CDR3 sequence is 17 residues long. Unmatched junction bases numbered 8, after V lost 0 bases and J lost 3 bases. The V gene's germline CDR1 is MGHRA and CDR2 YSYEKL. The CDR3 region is CASSQDPSAGGEETQYF. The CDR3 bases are TGCGCCAGCAGCCAAGATCCGTCAGCGGGAGGAGAAGAGACCCAGTACTTC.

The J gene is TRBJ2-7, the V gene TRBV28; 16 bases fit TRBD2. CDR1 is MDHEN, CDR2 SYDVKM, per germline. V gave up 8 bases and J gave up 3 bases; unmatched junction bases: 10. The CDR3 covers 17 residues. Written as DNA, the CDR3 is TGTGCCAGCGCCTCCCCGGGGACTAGCGGGAGGGTCTACGAGCAGTACTTC. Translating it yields CASASPGTSGRVYEQYF. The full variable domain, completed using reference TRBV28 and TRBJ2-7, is DVKVTQSSRYLVKRTGEKVFLECVQDMDHENMFWYRQDPGLGLRLIYFSYDVKMKEKGDIPEGYSVSREKKERFSLILESASTNQTSMYLCASASPGTSGRVYEQYFGPGTRLTVT.

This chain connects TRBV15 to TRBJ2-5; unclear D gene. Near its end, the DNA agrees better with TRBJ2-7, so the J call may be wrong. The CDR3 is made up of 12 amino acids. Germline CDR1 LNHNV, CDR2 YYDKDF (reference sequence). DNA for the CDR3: TGTGCCACCAGCAATTCAAACTACGAGCAGTACTTC. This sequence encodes CATSNSNYEQYF.